A single sample gave rise to the 7 T cell receptor beta chains below, sequenced in a study of blood T cell repertoires in COVID-19. Clones were sequenced by immunoSEQ multiplex PCR, and TCRdb holds only the in-frame ones, with some missing. The data hold approximately 160,000 clones, with roughly 80% observed a single time. The sequenced material came from peripheral blood. The receptor set was obtained from a woman of 80 years or more with acute or convalescent COVID-19.

This clone was found once. The rearrangement joins TRBV12-5 to TRBJ1-1; possibly TRBD1 for D (6 bases). V shed 8 bases and J shed 4 bases, with 11 bases lying between them. From germline, CDR1 is LGHNT and CDR2 FRNRAP. The CDR3 is 12 residues long. CDR3 sequence reads: CASTGQSTEAFF. The CDR3 DNA is TGTGCTAGTACAGGGCAGAGCACTGAAGCTTTCTTT.

The chain combines TRBV5-6 with TRBJ2-7; D is unclear. The CDR3 sequence is 14 residues long. Germline CDR1 and CDR2: SGHDT and YYEEEE. V was pared by 2 bases and J by 0 bases, with 9 bases between. The CDR3: CASSFGASSYEQYF. The CDR3 DNA is TGTGCCAGCAGCTTCGGAGCCAGCTCCTACGAGCAGTACTTC.

The chain couples TRBV5-1 to TRBJ2-3; D might be TRBD2 (6 bases). Germline values: CDR1 SGHRS, CDR2 YFSETQ. V dropped 4 bases and J dropped 0 bases, with 12 bases sitting between them. The CDR3 length is 15 residues. The CDR3 loop is CASSQGGDSTDTQYF. CDR3 nucleotide sequence: TGCGCCAGCAGCCAAGGCGGGGATAGCACAGATACGCAGTATTTT.

This clone appeared a few times. The V gene is TRBV19, the J gene TRBJ1-1; D not resolved. The CDR3 covers 13 residues. The V end lost 0 bases, the J end lost 8 bases, and 10 bases lay between the germline ends. In germline, CDR1 is LNHDA, CDR2 SQIVND (reference sequence). The CDR3 here is CASSIDRRREAFF. In DNA form, the CDR3 reads TGTGCCAGTAGTATAGATCGCCGGAGAGAAGCTTTCTTT. The full variable domain, with the rest looked up from reference TRBV19 and TRBJ1-1, is DGGITQSPKYLFRKEGQNVTLSCEQNLNHDAMYWYRQDPGQGLRLIYYSQIVNDFQKGDIAEGYSVSREKKESFPLTVTSAQKNPTAFYLCASSIDRRREAFFGQGTRLTVV.

The chain links TRBV6-5 to TRBJ1-5; D is undetermined. V dropped 6 bases and J dropped 7 bases, with 13 bases sitting between them. CDR1 and CDR2 (germline): MNHEY, SVGAGI. CDR3 length: 13 residues. The CDR3 region is CASSDRGWQPQHF. Here the CDR3 DNA reads TGTGCCAGCAGCGACCGGGGTTGGCAGCCCCAGCATTTT.

The gene calls are TRBV7-8 and TRBJ1-2; 9 bases are shared with TRBD1. The junction had 9 bases not matched to a gene; V was cut back by 5 bases and J by 5 bases. This CDR3 comprises 15 residues. Germline V gives CDR1 SGHVS, CDR2 FQNEAQ. The CDR3 nucleotides read TGTGCCAGCAGCAGGCCGGGACAGGGAATTTATGGCTACACCTTC. This codes for CASSRPGQGIYGYTF.

The chain uses TRBV19 and TRBJ1-1; a possible D gene is TRBD1 (5 bases). The CDR3 has 13 amino acids. The V end lost 9 bases, the J end lost 1 base, and 12 bases lay between the germline ends. From germline, CDR1 is LNHDA and CDR2 SQIVND (reference sequence). The CDR3 DNA reads as TGTGCCAGCAATACACAGGCGAACACTGAAGCTTTCTTT. This encodes CASNTQANTEAFF.